The 29 T cell receptor beta chains given below trace back to one sample, sequenced in a study of T cell clones after liver transplantation. Sequenced by immunoSEQ multiplex PCR; TCRdb stores in-frame clones only, minus some. The sample yields 75,000 to 85,000 clones, approximately 87% seen once. This material consisted of CD4+ T cells from blood, taken at the 22-month timepoint. The receptors derive from a human patient who received a liver transplant. A subset of T cells may come from the graft donor.

The chain has TRBV11-3 and TRBJ2-7; 7 nucleotides align to TRBD1. V dropped 1 base and J dropped 6; count of bases not matched to a gene: 3. Germline loops: CDR1 SGHNT, CDR2 YENEEA. The CDR3 spans 13 residues. The CDR3 DNA follows: TGTGCCAGCAGCTTAGGGACAGGTACCGAGCAGTACTTC. Translation gives CASSLGTGTEQYF.

The chain combines TRBV5-1 with TRBJ2-1; D is uncertain. The V gene lost 0 bases and the J gene lost 2 bases, with 9 bases spanning the gap. CDR1 is SGHRS and CDR2 is YFSETQ in the germline V gene. There are 15 residues in the CDR3. For the CDR3, the DNA is TGCGCCAGCAGCTTGGATGGCTGGACCTACAATGAGCAGTTCTTC. Translation: CASSLDGWTYNEQFF.

The V call is TRBV7-3, the J call TRBJ2-2; D is ambiguous. Germline assignment: CDR1 SGHTA and CDR2 FQGTGA. This CDR3 is built from 15 residues. V was clipped by 5 bases and J by 1 base, with 11 bases between them. The CDR3 loop is CASSPTAVNTGELFF. In DNA, the CDR3 is TGTGCCAGCAGCCCCACGGCCGTGAACACCGGGGAGCTGTTTTTT.

This chain links TRBV5-4 with TRBJ2-7, with D possibly called TRBD1 or TRBD2 (6 bases each). V was pared by 2 bases and J by 2 bases, with 11 bases between. Germline CDR1 is SGHNT and CDR2 is YYREEE (reference sequence). The CDR3 covers 14 residues. The DNA of the CDR3 is TGTGCCAGCAGCTTAAGGGGGGCCACCTACGAGCAGTACTTC. Translation: CASSLRGATYEQYF.

This clone was seen only a few times. J is TRBJ2-7 and V is TRBV6-6, with D unclear. The CDR3 runs to 12 residues. Germline CDR1 reads MNHNY; CDR2 reads SVGAGI (reference sequence). Trimming removed 9 bases from V and 1 base from J, with 10 bases in between. CDR3 residues: CARTGRSYEQYF. The DNA of the CDR3 is TGTGCCAGAACTGGACGGTCCTACGAGCAGTACTTC.

The chain uses TRBV11-2 and TRBJ2-7; 7 nucleotides agree with TRBD1. Germline-derived CDR1 and CDR2 are SGHAT and FQNNGV. V trimming: 1 base; J trimming: 1 base; junction bases outside the gene matches: 7. The CDR3 spans 16 residues. The CDR3 region has the DNA TGTGCCAGCAGCTTAGGGGGCCCACAGGGGTCCTACGAGCAGTACTTC. This codes for CASSLGGPQGSYEQYF.

With regard to this clone: Since no conserved phenylalanine or tryptophan closes the CDR3, a read error is the likely cause. The DNA is left out, because the CDR3 cannot be placed on it with certainty; the CDR3 is given as TCRdb lists it. The gene calls are TRBV19 and TRBJ1-2. Germline V gene lookup returns CDR1 LNHDA and CDR2 SQIVND (reference sequence). The CDR3 comprises 10 residues, both ends counted. CDR3 sequence: CASSTRRCIS.

By share, this clone counts as medium-sized (0.01 to 0.1%). The CDR3 reads CASSTSTGSSGNTIYF. As DNA, the CDR3 is TGCGCCAGCAGCACCTCAACAGGGTCGAGTGGAAACACCATATATTTT. The chain uses TRBV5-1 and TRBJ1-3, with D possibly matching TRBD1 (6 bases). The CDR3 is 16 residues long. Between the trimmed V and J ends, which lost 4 bases and 3 bases, there was a span of 17 bases. Germline V gene data show CDR1 as SGHRS and CDR2 as YFSETQ.

The chain links TRBV11-3 to TRBJ2-1; D unresolved. The CDR3 is 13 residues long. Per the germline V gene, CDR1 is SGHNT and CDR2 is YENEEA. V lost 1 base and J lost 10, with 11 bases in between. The CDR3, as DNA: TGTGCCAGCAGCTTAGCCCCTCACGGGGAGCAGTTCTTC. It encodes CASSLAPHGEQFF.

The chain has TRBV9 and TRBJ2-2, with 9 bases matching TRBD1. V was clipped by 3 bases and J by 4 bases; unmatched bases: 7. The germline gives CDR1 SGDLS, CDR2 YYNGEE. The CDR3 contains 16 residues. The CDR3, as DNA: TGTGCCAGCAGCGCTCCCGGGACAGGGAGCACCGGGGAGCTGTTTTTT. Its protein product is CASSAPGTGSTGELFF. The full variable domain, its missing parts supplied by reference TRBV9 and TRBJ2-2, is DSGVTQTPKHLITATGQRVTLRCSPRSGDLSVYWYQQSLDQGLQFLIQYYNGEERAKGNILERFSAQQFPDLHSELNLSSLELGDSALYFCASSAPGTGSTGELFFGEGSRLTVL.

This sequence joins TRBV2 and TRBJ2-5, with D unresolved. The CDR3 loop spans 13 amino acids. V lost 4 bases and J lost 2, with 8 bases in between. The germline V gene has CDR1 SNHLY and CDR2 FYNNEI. This CDR3 reads CASSGADQETQYF. CDR3 nucleotides: TGTGCCAGCAGTGGGGCAGATCAAGAGACCCAGTACTTC.

The chain employs TRBV11-2 and TRBJ1-4; unclear D gene. CDR1 and CDR2 from the germline V gene are SGHAT and FQNNGV. Trimming cost V 2 bases and J 0 bases, with 4 bases left between them. This CDR3 region has 14 residues. The CDR3 loop is CASSLSTTNEKLFF. The CDR3 DNA follows: TGTGCCAGCAGCTTATCCACAACTAATGAAAAACTGTTTTTT. The whole variable domain, remainder taken from reference TRBV11-2 and TRBJ1-4, is EAGVAQSPRYKIIEKRQSVAFWCNPISGHATLYWYQQILGQGPKLLIQFQNNGVVDDSQLPKDRFSAERLKGVDSTLKIQPAKLEDSAVYLCASSLSTTNEKLFFGSGTQLSVL.

V usage is TRBV18 and J usage is TRBJ2-3, with 13 bases matching TRBD2. The V and J ends lost 3 bases and 7 bases, in that order; junction bases with no gene match: 13. Germline assignment: CDR1 KGHSH and CDR2 LQKENI. This CDR3 contains 18 residues. The CDR3 loop is CASSPMKATSGRSYTQYF. The CDR3, as DNA: TGTGCCAGCTCACCGATGAAAGCGACTAGCGGGAGGTCATATACGCAGTATTTT.

The chain employs TRBV5-1 and TRBJ1-1; possibly TRBD1 for D (5 bases). The germline V and J ends were trimmed by 1 base and 5 bases, with 15 bases remaining between them. The length of the CDR3 is 15 residues. The germline V gene encodes CDR1 SGHRS and CDR2 YFSETQ. For the CDR3, the DNA is TGCGCCAGCAGCTTGCAGGGAGGGGTCGGAACTGAAGCTTTCTTT. Its protein is CASSLQGGVGTEAFF.

The V call is TRBV23-1, the J call TRBJ2-5, with unresolved D. TRBV23-1 is identified as an open reading frame with a role that is uncertain. Between the trimmed V and J ends, which lost 0 bases and 5 bases, there was a span of 10 bases. The CDR3 spans 14 residues. The CDR3 loop is CASSQSRKAETQYF. The CDR3 bases are TGCGCCAGCAGTCAATCGAGGAAGGCGGAGACCCAGTACTTC.

The V gene is TRBV21-1, the J gene TRBJ2-2; no check of the table's D call, TRBD1, against the DNA was made. TRBV21-1 is a pseudogene locus. This CDR3 contains 16 residues. This CDR3 reads CASSAKDRGITGELFF. For the CDR3, the DNA is TGTGCCAGCAGCGCTAAGGACAGGGGCATCACCGGGGAGCTGTTTTTT.

J is TRBJ1-1 and V is TRBV13; 7 bases are a match to TRBD1. Germline V gives CDR1 PRHDT, CDR2 FYEKMQ (reference sequence). The CDR3 is 15 amino acids. After removal of 2 bases from V and 0 bases from J, the junction contained 3 bases not matched to a gene. This chain's CDR3 is CASSLKGQLNTEAFF. The DNA for the CDR3 is TGTGCCAGCAGCTTAAAGGGACAGCTGAACACTGAAGCTTTCTTT.

DNA of the CDR3: TGTGCCAGCAGTCGAGCCGGGACAGGGGATGGCTACACCTTC. This sequence encodes CASSRAGTGDGYTF. The chain uses TRBV6-1 and TRBJ1-2, with TRBD1 identical over 10 bases. Germline V lookup: CDR1 MNHNS, CDR2 SASEGT. The CDR3 runs to 14 residues. The trim removed 5 bases at V and 6 bases at J, leaving 6 bases unmatched.

CDR3 nucleotides: TGTGCCATCAGTGAGGTGGGCGGGACGGCAGATACGCAGTATTTT. This sequence encodes CAISEVGGTADTQYF. The rearrangement links TRBV10-3 to TRBJ2-3; D is perhaps TRBD2 (6 bases). The CDR3 runs to 15 residues. V was trimmed by 2 bases and J by 4 bases, leaving 13 bases between them. CDR1 ENHRY and CDR2 SYGVKD come from the germline V gene.

The chain is built from TRBV4-1 and TRBJ2-3; possibly TRBD1 for D (6 bases). The CDR3 is 15 residues long. With 0 bases removed from V and 5 bases from J, the gap between germline ends came to 12 bases. The germline V gene has CDR1 MGHRA and CDR2 YSYEKL. The chain's CDR3 is CASSQELGARDTQYF. Written as DNA, the CDR3 is TGCGCCAGCAGCCAAGAGCTGGGGGCCCGAGATACGCAGTATTTT.

The rearrangement joins TRBV18 to TRBJ1-5; D unclear. The length of the CDR3 is 15 residues. The germline gives CDR1 KGHSH, CDR2 LQKENI. V lost 3 bases to trimming and J lost 4 bases, with 13 bases between them. CDR3 nucleotides: TGTGCCAGCTCACCTGAGGGCCTAAAGAATCAGCCCCAGCATTTT. Protein sequence: CASSPEGLKNQPQHF.

The chain employs TRBV28 and TRBJ1-1; no reliable D call. V was trimmed by 2 bases and J by 0 bases, leaving 19 bases between them. The CDR3 loop spans 18 amino acids. Per the germline V gene, CDR1 is MDHEN and CDR2 is SYDVKM. The CDR3: CASSLVMTIGAMNTEAFF. The CDR3, as DNA: TGTGCCAGCAGTTTAGTTATGACAATCGGAGCCATGAACACTGAAGCTTTCTTT. Variable domain in full (rest from reference TRBV28 and TRBJ1-1): DVKVTQSSRYLVKRTGEKVFLECVQDMDHENMFWYRQDPGLGLRLIYFSYDVKMKEKGDIPEGYSVSREKKERFSLILESASTNQTSMYLCASSLVMTIGAMNTEAFFGQGTRLTVV.

The V gene is TRBV5-4, the J gene TRBJ2-1, with TRBD2 identical over 8 bases. The CDR3 runs to 16 residues. The trim removed 2 bases at V and 0 bases at J, leaving 4 bases unmatched. In germline, CDR1 is SGHNT, CDR2 YYREEE (reference sequence). This CDR3 reads CASSFTSGSSYNEQFF. CDR3 coding DNA: TGTGCCAGCAGCTTTACTAGCGGAAGCTCCTACAATGAGCAGTTCTTC.

This chain links TRBV18 with TRBJ2-1; the match to TRBD2 covers 9 bases. The V gene end was trimmed by 2 bases and the J gene end by 9 bases; junction bases not matched to a gene: 8. This CDR3 spans 15 amino acids. Germline-derived CDR1 and CDR2 are KGHSH and LQKENI. CDR3 protein: CASSPGSSGEGEQFF. CDR3 coding DNA: TGTGCCAGCTCACCAGGGTCTAGCGGGGAAGGTGAGCAGTTCTTC.

This rearrangement joins TRBV14 to TRBJ1-2; TRBD1 aligns across 10 bases. The CDR3 is made up of 15 amino acids. Trimming cost V 4 bases and J 7 bases; bases outside gene matches: 9. CDR1 and CDR2 from the germline V gene are SGHDN and FVKESK. The CDR3 spells CASSRAGTGVSGYTF. The CDR3 DNA reads TGTGCCAGCAGCCGAGCCGGGACAGGGGTCTCTGGCTACACCTTC.

This clone was seen a handful of times. The chain uses TRBV5-1 and TRBJ2-1, with 7 bases aligning to TRBD1. V was clipped by 4 bases and J by 1 base; unmatched bases: 2. The CDR3 has 14 residues. Germline V CDR1 and CDR2: SGHRS, YFSETQ. The CDR3 DNA follows: TGCGCCAGCAGCCCGGGACAGTCCTACAATGAGCAGTTCTTC. Its translation is CASSPGQSYNEQFF.

The rearrangement links TRBV5-4 to TRBJ2-3; 7 bases line up with TRBD2. From germline, CDR1 is SGHNT and CDR2 YYREEE (reference sequence). Trimming took 3 bases from V and 1 from J; bases not matched to a gene: 5. The CDR3 length is 15 residues. The CDR3 DNA is TGTGCCAGCAGCTCTCGAGCGGGACGCACAGATACGCAGTATTTT. It specifies CASSSRAGRTDTQYF.

The chain recombines TRBV30 with TRBJ2-1; D unresolved. Looked up from germline, CDR1 is GTSNPN and CDR2 is SVGIG (reference sequence). This CDR3 is 11 amino acids long. Trimming shortened V by 2 bases and J by 11 bases, and 10 bases separated the two germline ends. The CDR3 loop is CAWSQVRQQFF. The CDR3 DNA reads as TGTGCCTGGAGTCAGGTCAGGCAGCAGTTCTTC.

CDR3 in DNA: TGTGCCAGCAGTGCCTCCCTGAATCAGCCCCAGCATTTT. Translating gives CASSASLNQPQHF. The chain combines TRBV6-6 with TRBJ1-5, with D uncertain. Trimming left V 5 bases short and J 4 bases short, with 9 bases between. The CDR3 is 13 amino acids. The germline V gene has CDR1 MNHNY and CDR2 SVGAGI (reference sequence).